This T cell receptor (beta chain) appears in the sequencing data of a study of T-cell memory formation after mild COVID-19. About the study: Largely, TCR clusters stayed within a single donor. Study findings and constraints: CD4+ contracting clones lay mainly in CM and EM, CD8+ ones in EMRA. A second wave expanding day 15 to 37 was CD4+-biased; contracting clones were balanced.

As to this clonotype: Its specificity is unknown.

From germline, CDR1 is SEHNR and CDR2 FQNEAQ (reference sequence). The CDR3 runs to 14 residues. V gave up 0 bases and J gave up 14 bases, with 17 bases separating them. Libraries for TCRalpha and TCRbeta carried sample barcodes and unique molecular identifiers via 5'RACE. MiXCR was run by TCRdb on the 5' RACE reads, yielding one entry per CDR3 protein. The data contain roughly 610,000 distinct CDR3 sequences, 15% to 20% of them singletons. The chain carries TRBV7-9 and TRBJ2-1, with D tentatively TRBD1 or TRBD2 (5 bases each). Sequenced: PBMCs or a T cell subset sorted from them (not recorded which). This clonotype originated in an adult woman who had mild COVID-19 (a few samples of this study predate the infection). Cell type and time point are not known. Written as DNA, the CDR3 is TGTGCCAGCAGCTTAGCCCCGTTGGGGACCGAGGAGTTCTTC. This sequence encodes CASSLAPLGTEEFF.